The present T cell receptor beta chain was sequenced within a study of neoadjuvant anti-PD-1 for oral cavity cancer. Study in general: Patients without progression received a fourth nivolumab dose around day 43, then surgical resection on days 50-56.

The patients had HPV-negative, locally advanced oral cavity squamous cell carcinoma. The CDR3 totals 13 residues. The V gene's germline CDR1 is SGHAT and CDR2 FQNNGV. V was pared by 5 bases and J by 3 bases, with 10 bases between. Sequencing used immunoSEQ multiplex PCR; TCRdb keeps in-frame clones, though not all of them. Seen here are some 15,000 clones, 70% to 80% observed once, and the top ten hold approximately 3.1%. The sample in question was PBMCs, obtained before nivolumab (anti-PD-1) treatment. This TCR was recovered from a person between 40 and 85 years old with oral cavity squamous cell carcinoma. J is TRBJ1-2 and V is TRBV11-2; a weak D match, TRBD1 (6 bases). In DNA form, the CDR3 reads TGTGCCAGCAGCCGCAGGACAGACTATGGCTACACCTTC. Protein: CASSRRTDYGYTF.